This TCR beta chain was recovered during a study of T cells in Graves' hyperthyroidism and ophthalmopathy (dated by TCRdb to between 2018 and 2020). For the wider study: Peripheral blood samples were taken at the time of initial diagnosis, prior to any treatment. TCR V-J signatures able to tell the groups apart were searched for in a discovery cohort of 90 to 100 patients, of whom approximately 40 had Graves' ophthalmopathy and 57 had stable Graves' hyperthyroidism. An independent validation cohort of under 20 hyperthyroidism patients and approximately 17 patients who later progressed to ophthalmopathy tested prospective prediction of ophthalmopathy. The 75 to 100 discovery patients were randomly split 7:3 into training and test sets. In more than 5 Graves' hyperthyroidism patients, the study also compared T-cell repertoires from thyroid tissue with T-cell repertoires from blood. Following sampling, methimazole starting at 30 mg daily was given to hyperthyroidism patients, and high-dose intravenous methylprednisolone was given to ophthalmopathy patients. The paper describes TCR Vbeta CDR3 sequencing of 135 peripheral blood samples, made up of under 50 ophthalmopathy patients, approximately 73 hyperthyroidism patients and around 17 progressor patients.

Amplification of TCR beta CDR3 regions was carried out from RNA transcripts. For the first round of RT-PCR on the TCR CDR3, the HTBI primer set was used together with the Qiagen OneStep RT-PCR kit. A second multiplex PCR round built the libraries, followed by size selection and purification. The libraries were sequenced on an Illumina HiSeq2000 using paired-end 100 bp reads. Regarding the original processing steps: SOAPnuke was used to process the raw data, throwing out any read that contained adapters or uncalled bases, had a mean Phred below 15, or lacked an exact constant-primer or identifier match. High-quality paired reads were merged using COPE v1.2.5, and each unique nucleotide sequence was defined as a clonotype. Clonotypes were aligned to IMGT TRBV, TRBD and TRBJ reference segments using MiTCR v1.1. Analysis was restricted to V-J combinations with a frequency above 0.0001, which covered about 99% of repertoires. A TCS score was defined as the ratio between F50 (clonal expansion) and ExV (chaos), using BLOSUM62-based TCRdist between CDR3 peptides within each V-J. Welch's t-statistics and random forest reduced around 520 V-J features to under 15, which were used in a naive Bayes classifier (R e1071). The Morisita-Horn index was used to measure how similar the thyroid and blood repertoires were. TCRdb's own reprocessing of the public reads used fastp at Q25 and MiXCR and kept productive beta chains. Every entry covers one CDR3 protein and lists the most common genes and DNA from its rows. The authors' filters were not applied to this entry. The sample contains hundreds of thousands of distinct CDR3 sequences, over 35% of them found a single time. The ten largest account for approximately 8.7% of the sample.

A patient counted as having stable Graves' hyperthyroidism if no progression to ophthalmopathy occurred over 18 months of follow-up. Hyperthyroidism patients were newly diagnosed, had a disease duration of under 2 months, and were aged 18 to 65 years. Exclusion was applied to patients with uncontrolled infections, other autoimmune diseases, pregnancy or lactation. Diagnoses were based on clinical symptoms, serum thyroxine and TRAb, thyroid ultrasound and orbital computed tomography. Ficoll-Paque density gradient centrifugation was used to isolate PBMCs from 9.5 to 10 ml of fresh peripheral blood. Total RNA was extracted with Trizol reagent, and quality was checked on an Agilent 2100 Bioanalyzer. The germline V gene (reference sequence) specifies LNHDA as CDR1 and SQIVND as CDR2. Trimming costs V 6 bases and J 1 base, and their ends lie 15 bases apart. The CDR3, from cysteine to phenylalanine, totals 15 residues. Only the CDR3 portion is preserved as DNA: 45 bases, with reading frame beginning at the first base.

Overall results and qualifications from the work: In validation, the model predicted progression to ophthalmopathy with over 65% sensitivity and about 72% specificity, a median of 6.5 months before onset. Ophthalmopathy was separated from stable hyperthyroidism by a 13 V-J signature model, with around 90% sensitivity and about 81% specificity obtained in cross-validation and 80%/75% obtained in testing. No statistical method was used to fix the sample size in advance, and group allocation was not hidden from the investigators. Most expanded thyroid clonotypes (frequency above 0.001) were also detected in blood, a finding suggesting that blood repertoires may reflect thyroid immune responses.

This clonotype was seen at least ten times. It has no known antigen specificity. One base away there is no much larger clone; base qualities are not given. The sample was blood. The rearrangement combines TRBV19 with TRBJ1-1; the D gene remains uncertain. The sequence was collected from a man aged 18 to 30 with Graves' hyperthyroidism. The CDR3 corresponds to CASSSTRTQNTEAFF. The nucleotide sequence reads TGTGCCAGTAGCTCCACACGGACTCAGAACACTGAAGCTTTCTTT.